These 21 T cell receptor beta chains share one sample of origin, sequenced in a study of OX40 agonist ivuxolimab in advanced cancers. Libraries were prepared by immunoSEQ multiplex PCR; TCRdb keeps only in-frame clonotypes and omits some of them. The sample contains 70,000 or so clones, around 80% of which appear only once. Material: CD4+ or CD8+ T cells sorted from blood, obtained in a trial of the OX40 agonist ivuxolimab. The receptors shown here come from an adult with an advanced solid tumor such as melanoma, head and neck, liver or kidney cancer.

This sequence joins TRBV30 and TRBJ2-7, with D maybe TRBD1 (7 bases). The CDR3 contains 12 residues. CDR1 is GTSNPN and CDR2 is SVGIG in the germline V gene (reference sequence). With 1 base removed from V and 9 bases from J, the gap between germline ends came to 13 bases. The CDR3 nucleotides read TGTGCCTGGAGTGACAACAGGGGAGGGCAGTACTTC. Protein: CAWSDNRGGQYF.

The chain employs TRBV30 and TRBJ2-1, with unresolved D. Per germline, CDR1 GTSNPN and CDR2 SVGIG (reference sequence). V was cut by 2 bases and J by 5 bases, with 7 bases left in between. The CDR3 has 12 residues. Here the CDR3 reads CAWSLKDNEQFF. CDR3 DNA sequence: TGTGCCTGGAGTCTCAAGGACAATGAGCAGTTCTTC.

V usage is TRBV7-2 and J usage is TRBJ1-3; D ambiguous. CDR1 and CDR2 from the germline V gene are SGHTA and FQGNSA. This CDR3 region has 13 residues. Trimming cost V 5 bases and J 3 bases, with 8 bases left between them. CDR3 in amino acids: CASSPSGGNTIYF. CDR3 nucleotides: TGTGCCAGCAGCCCGTCAGGTGGAAACACCATATATTTT.

This chain links TRBV19 with TRBJ1-1; TRBD1 matches at 9 bases. Germline-derived CDR1 and CDR2 are LNHDA and SQIVND (reference sequence). CDR3 size: 15 residues. V was pared by 7 bases and J by 4 bases, with 10 bases of the junction left unmatched. The CDR3 spells CASKGGQGRSTEAFF. CDR3 in DNA: TGTGCCAGTAAGGGGGGACAGGGCAGAAGCACTGAAGCTTTCTTT.

The V call is TRBV27, the J call TRBJ2-7; the match to TRBD2 covers 7 bases. CDR1 MNHEY and CDR2 SMNVEV come from the germline V gene (reference sequence). Unmatched junction bases numbered 13, after V lost 5 bases and J lost 0 bases. This CDR3 comprises 17 residues. In DNA, the CDR3 is TGTGCCAGCAGTGTAGCAGCGGGGACCGTACGCTCCTACGAGCAGTACTTC. Protein product: CASSVAAGTVRSYEQYF.

The chain carries TRBV5-4 and TRBJ2-7, with unresolved D. The length of the CDR3 is 14 residues. The germline CDR1 and CDR2 sequences are SGHNT and YYREEE (reference sequence). V lost 2 bases and J lost 0, with 9 bases in between. The CDR3 nucleotides are TGTGCCAGCAGCTTTCAACAGCGCTCCTACGAGCAGTACTTC. As protein: CASSFQQRSYEQYF.

This clone showed up just a few times. This rearrangement joins TRBV28 to TRBJ1-2; possibly TRBD1 for D (6 bases). Germline CDR1 and CDR2: MDHEN and SYDVKM. The germline V and J ends were trimmed by 5 bases and 2 bases, with 15 bases remaining between them. CDR3 length: 15 residues. The CDR3, as DNA: TGTGCCAGCAGTCAAAAGGGGGGAGGGAACTATGGCTACACCTTC. Amino acid sequence: CASSQKGGGNYGYTF.

This sequence joins TRBV5-1 and TRBJ2-4; D is tentatively TRBD1 or TRBD2 (5 bases each). Trimming removed 0 bases from V and 2 bases from J, with 9 bases in between. CDR1 SGHRS and CDR2 YFSETQ come from the germline V gene. The CDR3 is 15 amino acids. The CDR3 is CASSLVEGSKNIQYF. For the CDR3, the DNA is TGCGCCAGCAGCTTGGTTGAGGGGTCCAAAAACATTCAGTACTTC. Supplemented by reference TRBV5-1 and TRBJ2-4, the full variable domain reads KAGVTQTPRYLIKTRGQQVTLSCSPISGHRSVSWYQQTPGQGLQFLFEYFSETQRNKGNFPGRFSGRQFSNSRSEMNVSTLELGDSALYLCASSLVEGSKNIQYFGAGTRLSVL.

CDR3 coding DNA: TGTGCCAGCAATAGGGGAATGAACACCGGGGAGCTGTTTTTT. Protein: CASNRGMNTGELFF. The chain joins TRBV28 to TRBJ2-2, with TRBD1 as a possible D gene (5 bases). CDR1 and CDR2 (germline): MDHEN, SYDVKM. V lost 7 bases, J lost 1 base, and 10 bases lay in between. The length of the CDR3 is 14 residues.

The chain combines TRBV12-5 with TRBJ1-2; unclear D gene. Trimming pared 7 bases from V and 8 bases from J, leaving 14 bases between. This CDR3 region has 12 residues. Germline CDR1 and CDR2: LGHNT and FRNRAP. The CDR3: CASALGFWGYTF. CDR3 bases: TGTGCTAGTGCACTGGGTTTTTGGGGCTACACCTTC.

CDR3 in amino acids: CATSIAGVVTGELFF. DNA for the CDR3: TGTGCCACCAGCATCGCGGGGGTGGTGACCGGGGAGCTGTTTTTT. The chain has TRBV15 and TRBJ2-2, with 7 bases matching TRBD2. Trimming at V came to 4 bases and at J to 5 bases, leaving 7 bases not matched to a gene. This CDR3 has 15 amino acids. Per the germline V gene, CDR1 is LNHNV and CDR2 is YYDKDF (reference sequence).

The rearrangement joins TRBV7-2 to TRBJ2-1; 14 positions match TRBD2. The CDR3 extends over 15 amino acids. After removal of 4 bases from V and 15 bases from J, the junction contained 11 bases not matched to a gene. Germline-derived CDR1 and CDR2 are SGHTA and FQGNSA. The CDR3 nucleotides read TGTGCCAGCAGCTCCCCTGGGACTAGCGGGAGAAGTCCGTTCTTC. Translated: CASSSPGTSGRSPFF.

This chain connects TRBV6-5 to TRBJ2-3; TRBD2 is a possible D gene (5 bases). Looked up from germline, CDR1 is MNHEY and CDR2 is SVGAGI. The CDR3 is 15 residues long. V was pared by 2 bases and J by 5 bases, with 14 bases between. CDR3: CASSYVGEGLDTQYF. The CDR3 bases are TGTGCCAGCAGTTACGTCGGGGAAGGCTTAGATACGCAGTATTTT.

The CDR3 DNA follows: TGTGCCATCAGTGAGTCTGACAGTAACTATGGCTACACCTTC. It encodes CAISESDSNYGYTF. The rearrangement links TRBV10-3 to TRBJ1-2, with a weak D call TRBD1 (5 bases). Germline values: CDR1 ENHRY, CDR2 SYGVKD. The CDR3 sequence is 14 residues long. V was pared by 0 bases and J by 1 base, with 6 bases between.

This chain connects TRBV4-2 to TRBJ2-3; D may be TRBD2 (6 bases). Germline lookup yields CDR1 LGHNA and CDR2 YNFKEQ. V was cut by 0 bases and J by 5 bases, with 12 bases left in between. This CDR3 contains 15 residues. CDR3 DNA: TGTGCCAGCAGCCAAGACCTAACTAGCCGAGATACGCAGTATTTT. This codes for CASSQDLTSRDTQYF.

This clone has a single count. This chain joins TRBV2 and TRBJ2-1, with TRBD2 identical over 11 bases. Trimming cost V 6 bases and J 2 bases; bases outside gene matches: 3. The CDR3 has 15 amino acids. Per germline, CDR1 SNHLY and CDR2 FYNNEI. The CDR3 sequence is CASRLLAGAYNEQFF. The CDR3 bases are TGTGCCAGCAGGTTACTAGCGGGGGCCTACAATGAGCAGTTCTTC.

This clone was recorded a few times. The rearrangement links TRBV7-2 to TRBJ2-5; 9 bases fit TRBD2. Germline V gene data show CDR1 as SGHTA and CDR2 as FQGNSA. The CDR3 is 16 residues long. V shed 0 bases, J shed 5 bases, and the junction held 7 bases outside the gene matches. CDR3 sequence: CASSLAGGRAGETQYF. The DNA of the CDR3 is TGTGCCAGCAGCTTAGCTGGCGGGAGGGCCGGGGAGACCCAGTACTTC.

This chain connects TRBV5-1 to TRBJ2-1; D gene ambiguous. Germline CDR1 and CDR2: SGHRS and YFSETQ. The V end was cut by 4 bases, the J end by 9 bases, with 11 bases between. The CDR3 runs to 12 residues. The CDR3 nucleotides read TGCGCCAGCAGCCTTCCGGCCCTTGAGCAGTTCTTC. Its protein is CASSLPALEQFF.

This chain connects TRBV18 to TRBJ2-1; D not certain. The CDR3 sequence is 12 residues long. Trimming took 2 bases from V and 7 from J, leaving 6 bases between them. Per germline, CDR1 KGHSH and CDR2 LQKENI. The CDR3 DNA reads TGTGCCAGCTCACCAAGAAGGAATGAGCAGTTCTTC. Amino acids: CASSPRRNEQFF. The variable domain in full, completed from reference TRBV18 and TRBJ2-1, reads NAGVMQNPRHLVRRRGQEARLRCSPMKGHSHVYWYRQLPEEGLKFMVYLQKENIIDESGMPKERFSAEFPKEGPSILRIQQVVRGDSAAYFCASSPRRNEQFFGPGTRLTVL.

This clone appeared once. J is TRBJ1-2 and V is TRBV7-6, with D unclear. V dropped 5 bases and J dropped 6 bases, with 16 bases sitting between them. Germline-derived CDR1 and CDR2 are SGHVS and FNYEAQ. This CDR3 comprises 14 residues. The CDR3 DNA sequence: TGTGCCAGCAGCCCCCCCCAGGCCGCGGATGGCTACACCTTC. Amino acids: CASSPPQAADGYTF.

This chain joins TRBV30 and TRBJ1-1; TRBD1 is a possible D gene (5 bases). Trimming removed 4 bases from V and 1 base from J, with 13 bases in between. This CDR3 comprises 14 residues. Per the germline V gene, CDR1 is GTSNPN and CDR2 is SVGIG (reference sequence). This chain's CDR3 is CAWKSPGTNTEAFF. CDR3 nucleotide sequence: TGTGCCTGGAAATCCCCAGGGACGAACACTGAAGCTTTCTTT.